The next 28 T cell receptor beta chains were all read from a single sample in a study of blood T cell repertoires in COVID-19. TCRdb's table, derived via immunoSEQ multiplex PCR, lists solely in-frame clones and lacks some. The data show 70,000 or so clones, about four fifths seen once. The sample was peripheral blood. Receptors originate from a human donor in a cohort sampled during active COVID-19.

The rearrangement links TRBV19 to TRBJ2-3; TRBD1 agrees at 9 bases. The CDR3 length is 15 residues. CDR1 and CDR2 from the germline V gene are LNHDA and SQIVND (reference sequence). V lost 5 bases and J lost 4; bases outside the gene matches: 7. The DNA of the CDR3 is TGTGCCAGTAGTGGTCGGGACAGGGTAGCAGATACGCAGTATTTT. It encodes CASSGRDRVADTQYF.

V is TRBV6-1 and J is TRBJ2-3; 8 bases map to TRBD1. This CDR3 has 16 amino acids. Germline values: CDR1 MNHNS, CDR2 SASEGT. V lost 4 bases, J lost 3 bases, and 9 bases stayed unmatched. CDR3 coding DNA: TGTGCCAGCAGTGTCCAGGGGGCTCGTTTGACAGATACGCAGTATTTT. Translation: CASSVQGARLTDTQYF.

V gene TRBV6-9 combines with J gene TRBJ2-1; the match to TRBD2 covers 15 bases. Germline assignment: CDR1 MNHGY and CDR2 SVAAGI. This CDR3 has 20 amino acids. V dropped 6 bases and J dropped 0; count of bases not matched to a gene: 12. CDR3 coding DNA: TGTGCCAGCAGAACAACCGGGACTAGCGGGGGGTCAATCTCCTACAATGAGCAGTTCTTC. Translated: CASRTTGTSGGSISYNEQFF.

This clone was counted a few times. The chain combines TRBV19 with TRBJ1-4; TRBD1 matches 7 bases. Germline assignment: CDR1 LNHDA and CDR2 SQIVND (reference sequence). The CDR3 has 15 amino acids. V shed 8 bases, J shed 5 bases, and the junction held 11 bases outside the gene matches. The CDR3 loop reads CASSSSGTENEKLFF. DNA of the CDR3: TGTGCCAGTTCCTCTTCCGGGACAGAAAATGAAAAACTGTTTTTT.

This clone was counted between two and nine times. The chain employs TRBV7-9 and TRBJ1-2; 7 nucleotides agree with TRBD1. The junction had 8 bases not matched to a gene; V was cut back by 5 bases and J by 5 bases. Per the germline V gene, CDR1 is SEHNR and CDR2 is FQNEAQ (reference sequence). The CDR3 contains 14 residues. The CDR3 region has the DNA TGTGCCAGCAGCCCCACTTACAGGGGTTATGGCTACACCTTC. It encodes CASSPTYRGYGYTF.

The V gene is TRBV12-3 or TRBV12-4, the J gene TRBJ2-7; unclear D gene. Trimming pared 6 bases from V and 6 bases from J, leaving 12 bases between. CDR3 length: 12 residues. The CDR3 coding sequence is TGTGCCAGCAGCCGCGCCGCGTTCGAGCAGTACTTC. It codes for CASSRAAFEQYF.

The chain has TRBV10-2 and TRBJ1-2, with 12 bases matching TRBD1. Per the germline V gene, CDR1 is WSHSY and CDR2 is SAAADI. CDR3 size: 17 residues. V shed 3 bases, J shed 4 bases, and the junction held 9 bases outside the gene matches. The CDR3 bases are TGCGCCAGCAGTGACCGGGACAGGGGGCGGGAGGGCTATGGCTACACCTTC. It encodes CASSDRDRGREGYGYTF.

V usage is TRBV5-6 and J usage is TRBJ2-7; D is ambiguous. Germline CDR1 is SGHDT and CDR2 is YYEEEE. The germline V and J ends were trimmed by 0 bases and 2 bases, with 18 bases remaining between them. This CDR3 has 17 residues. CDR3 DNA sequence: TGTGCCAGCAGCTTGGGTGGGTTTAGCTTTGGAACCTACGAGCAGTACTTC. Amino acids: CASSLGGFSFGTYEQYF.

The chain couples TRBV9 to TRBJ2-3, with TRBD2 matching over 12 bases. Germline-derived CDR1 and CDR2 are SGDLS and YYNGEE. V shed 3 bases and J 6 bases; nucleotides not matched to a gene: 11. This CDR3 has 17 amino acids. The CDR3 coding sequence is TGTGCCAGCAGCGGCTCTCGGACTAGCGGGGAGGGGGATACGCAGTATTTT. Protein: CASSGSRTSGEGDTQYF.

The V gene is TRBV5-4, the J gene TRBJ2-6; 12 bases are shared with TRBD1. The ends lost 3 bases at V and 2 bases at J; junction bases unmatched: 6. Germline CDR1 SGHNT, CDR2 YYREEE (reference sequence). The CDR3 has 18 residues. CDR3 in DNA: TGTGCCAGCAGCTGGGGACAGGGGGCAGATCCTGGGGCCAACGTCCTGACTTTC. Protein sequence: CASSWGQGADPGANVLTF. The full variable domain, in which reference TRBV5-4 and TRBJ2-6 provide the parts outside the CDR3, is ETGVTQSPTHLIKTRGQQVTLRCSSQSGHNTVSWYQQALGQGPQFIFQYYREEENGRGNFPPRFSGLQFPNYSSELNVNALELDDSALYLCASSWGQGADPGANVLTFGAGSRLTVL.

This clone was detected a few times. This chain's CDR3 is CAEGEGLRFYEQYF. The DNA for the CDR3 is TGTGCCGAAGGGGAGGGACTACGCTTTTACGAGCAGTACTTC. The chain recombines TRBV21-1 with TRBJ2-7; the listed D gene, TRBD2, was not tested against the DNA. TRBV21-1 is given as a pseudogene. This CDR3 comprises 14 residues.

This clone came up many times. The chain carries TRBV20-1 and TRBJ1-2; a weak D match, TRBD1 (6 bases). The germline gives CDR1 DFQATT, CDR2 SNEGSKA (reference sequence). The CDR3 is 11 amino acids. The germline V and J ends were trimmed by 6 bases and 13 bases, with 18 bases remaining between them. DNA for the CDR3: TGCAGTGCAGATACAGGGATTTCAGGCACCTTC. Residues: CSADTGISGTF.

The chain has TRBV23-1 and TRBJ2-7; TRBD2 is a possible D gene (5 bases). TRBV23-1 is given ORF status, its function remaining uncertain. CDR3 length: 13 residues. Trimming took 8 bases from V and 3 from J, leaving 14 bases between them. CDR3 protein: CASVTGVHYEQYF. CDR3 bases: TGCGCCAGCGTAACCGGGGTGCACTACGAGCAGTACTTC.

With regard to this clone: The germline gene is not matched at one end of the junction; a read error may be the cause. The chain employs TRBV7-7 and TRBJ2-3, with a possible D match to TRBD2 (7 bases). CDR1 and CDR2 from the germline V gene are SSHAT and FNYEAQ (reference sequence). The CDR3 has 15 amino acids. The CDR3 DNA is TGTGCTAGCAGCTTGGGGCGGGGGCCAGGAGATACGCAGTATTTT. Translated: CASSLGRGPGDTQYF.

This clone has a handful of counts. V is TRBV12-3 or TRBV12-4 and J is TRBJ1-2; D is unresolved. V was cut by 4 bases and J by 5 bases, with 8 bases left in between. This CDR3 is 12 amino acids long. CDR3: CASSSTAYGYTF. CDR3 sequence (DNA): TGTGCCAGCAGTTCAACAGCATATGGCTACACCTTC.

This clone was observed a handful of times. The V gene is TRBV27, the J gene TRBJ1-2; 10 bases are shared with TRBD1. This CDR3 contains 14 residues. V gave up 1 base and J gave up 8 bases; unmatched junction bases: 4. CDR1 is MNHEY, CDR2 SMNVEV, per germline (reference sequence). The CDR3 protein is CASSLFGTGAGYTF. The CDR3 DNA is TGTGCCAGCAGTTTATTTGGGACAGGGGCGGGCTACACCTTC.

This clone was seen just once. V and J are TRBV14 and TRBJ2-7; D call uncertain. V lost 2 bases, J lost 3 bases, and 2 bases lay in between. The CDR3 spans 11 residues. Germline assignment: CDR1 SGHDN and CDR2 FVKESK. The CDR3 DNA is TGTGCCAGCAGCCAATACTACGAGCAGTACTTC. It encodes CASSQYYEQYF.

The chain joins TRBV6-6 to TRBJ2-3, with D uncertain. The CDR3 has 17 residues. Germline values: CDR1 MNHNY, CDR2 SVGAGI (reference sequence). Trimming took off 5 bases at V and 4 bases at J, with 22 bases between the two ends. The CDR3 nucleotides are TGTGCCAGCAGTCCCGTCGACGACACAGACACATCAGATACGCAGTATTTT. Protein product: CASSPVDDTDTSDTQYF.

J is TRBJ2-7 and V is TRBV5-1, with 7 bases lining up with TRBD1. The germline CDR1 and CDR2 sequences are SGHRS and YFSETQ. J gave up 3 bases and V 5 bases, and 8 bases lay outside the gene matches. This CDR3 comprises 14 residues. The CDR3: CASSRQGINYEQYF. CDR3 nucleotides: TGCGCCAGCAGTCGACAGGGAATTAACTACGAGCAGTACTTC.

The gene calls are TRBV14 and TRBJ2-7; 8 nucleotides match TRBD1. V lost 1 base to trimming and J lost 2 bases; unmatched junction nucleotides: 7. The CDR3 length is 16 residues. The germline gives CDR1 SGHDN, CDR2 FVKESK. CDR3 region: CASSQASRGLTYEQYF. The CDR3 DNA sequence: TGTGCCAGCAGCCAAGCCTCCAGGGGGCTTACCTACGAGCAGTACTTC.

The chain is built from TRBV5-5 and TRBJ1-6; 7 positions agree with TRBD1. Germline-derived CDR1 and CDR2 are SGHKS and YYEKEE (reference sequence). This CDR3 is built from 14 residues. Germline trimming cut 5 bases from V and 8 bases from J; bases unmatched to any gene: 7. Written as DNA, the CDR3 is TGTGCCAGCAGTCAACAGGGGTGGGATTCACCCCTCCACTTT. Its protein is CASSQQGWDSPLHF.

The chain is built from TRBV6-2 or TRBV6-3 and TRBJ1-1, with 12 positions matching TRBD1. CDR1 and CDR2 from the germline V gene are MNHEY and SVGEGT. Unmatched junction bases numbered 8, after V lost 2 bases and J lost 10 bases. CDR3 length: 15 residues. This CDR3 reads CASSYEGQGAGVAFF. The DNA of the CDR3 is TGTGCCAGCAGTTACGAGGGACAGGGGGCAGGGGTAGCTTTCTTT.

This chain connects TRBV3-1 (or the pseudogene TRBV3-2) to TRBJ1-1, with 7 positions matching TRBD1. Germline V lookup: CDR1 LGHDT, CDR2 YNNKEL (reference sequence). The CDR3 spans 14 residues. V trimming: 4 bases; J trimming: 4 bases; junction bases outside the gene matches: 6. The CDR3 region has the DNA TGTGCCAGCAGCCCCGACAGGGAGGTCACTGAAGCTTTCTTT. Translated, it gives CASSPDREVTEAFF.

The chain uses TRBV13 and TRBJ2-7; TRBD2 might be the D (7 bases). The CDR3 has 14 residues. Trimming pared 1 base from V and 5 bases from J, leaving 12 bases between. CDR1 is PRHDT and CDR2 is FYEKMQ in the germline V gene (reference sequence). CDR3: CASSLVVRGHEQYF. The CDR3 bases are TGTGCCAGCAGCTTAGTAGTGCGGGGGCACGAGCAGTACTTC.

The chain couples TRBV12-5 to TRBJ2-7; 8 bases are a match to TRBD1. The CDR3 length is 14 residues. Germline V CDR1 and CDR2: LGHNT, FRNRAP. V shed 4 bases and J 3 bases; nucleotides not matched to a gene: 5. This CDR3 is CASGSTGTGYEQYF. Here the CDR3 DNA reads TGTGCTAGTGGTTCCACCGGGACAGGCTACGAGCAGTACTTC.

The J gene is TRBJ1-4, the V gene TRBV4-1; the D is unclear. Trimming removed 4 bases at V and 5 bases at J, with 8 bases between. This CDR3 contains 13 residues. Germline loops: CDR1 MGHRA, CDR2 YSYEKL. The CDR3, as DNA: TGCGCCAGCAGCCGAACATGGAATGAAAAACTGTTTTTT. It codes for CASSRTWNEKLFF.

This chain uses TRBV7-2 with TRBJ2-7; weak D call: TRBD2 (6 bases). The CDR3 sequence is 12 residues long. Trimming removed 5 bases at V and 6 bases at J, with 11 bases between. Germline loops: CDR1 SGHTA, CDR2 FQGNSA. The CDR3 bases are TGTGCCAGCAGCCCGACTAGGGCCGAGCAGTACTTC. As protein: CASSPTRAEQYF.

This chain links TRBV15 with TRBJ2-7; no clear D gene. Germline-derived CDR1 and CDR2 are LNHNV and YYDKDF (reference sequence). V lost 0 bases to trimming and J lost 6 bases, with 15 bases between them. The length of the CDR3 is 15 residues. As DNA, the CDR3 is TGTGCCACCAGCAGAGACCTACCCTCTCGAGGCGAGCAGTACTTC. Protein sequence: CATSRDLPSRGEQYF.